This T cell receptor (beta chain) was recovered during a study of cytomegalovirus exposure and HLA in healthy donors. Findings and caveats of the study: The study designated 150 to 200 TCR beta chains cytomegalovirus-associated. TRBV6-2, TRBV6-3 and some other V segments were unresolvable in 87-base-pair reads. Later analysis suggested most CMV-associated TCR beta chains were HLA-restricted.

It was with 60 Vbeta and 13 Jbeta primers that the PCR ran. Using immunoSEQ multiplex PCR, the repertoire was profiled, and TCRdb retains in-frame clones only, with some absent. The data show 95,000 to 150,000 clones, and the top ten clones hold about 2.7%. The germline V and J ends were trimmed by 0 bases and 7 bases, with 8 bases remaining between them. CDR1 is SGDLS and CDR2 is YYNGEE in the germline V gene. The CDR3 consists of 12 residues. Points on this clone: Its antigen remains unidentified.

Sequenced input: PBMCs. The clonotype originates from a man aged 25-40 years in good health and CMV-seronegative. The chain employs TRBV9 and TRBJ2-7; D may be TRBD2 (6 bases). This chain's CDR3 is CASSVAGAEQYF. The CDR3, as DNA: TGTGCCAGCAGCGTAGCGGGAGCTGAGCAGTACTTC.